Following are 3 T cell receptor beta chains from one sample sequenced in a study of T cell responses to AZD1222 COVID-19 vaccine. TCRdb's table, derived via immunoSEQ multiplex PCR, lists solely in-frame clones and lacks some. This sample has approximately 150,000 clones, with 90% found just once. Sequenced here: peripheral blood, sampled 28 days after the second AZD1222 dose. Every receptor here comes from an adult who received the AZD1222 COVID-19 vaccine.

The gene calls are TRBV7-9 and TRBJ2-6; 7 nucleotides match TRBD1. V dropped 3 bases and J dropped 3; count of bases not matched to a gene: 2. Germline CDR1 and CDR2: SEHNR and FQNEAQ (reference sequence). The CDR3 runs 15 residues. The chain's CDR3 is CASSLRGRGANVLTF. In DNA, the CDR3 is TGTGCCAGCAGCTTGAGGGGGCGTGGGGCCAACGTCCTGACTTTC.

The chain uses TRBV12-3 or TRBV12-4 and TRBJ1-5; D remains unclear. The germline V and J ends were trimmed by 6 bases and 0 bases, with 3 bases remaining between them. This CDR3 has 12 residues. The CDR3, as DNA: TGTGCCAGCAGGTATAGCAATCAGCCCCAGCATTTT. Protein product: CASRYSNQPQHF.

V usage is TRBV19 and J usage is TRBJ1-1; TRBD1 might be the D (6 bases). CDR1 and CDR2 from the germline V gene are LNHDA and SQIVND (reference sequence). The V end was cut by 3 bases, the J end by 0 bases, with 11 bases between. The CDR3 runs to 15 residues. The CDR3 reads CASSIGGSVNTEAFF. CDR3 coding DNA: TGTGCCAGTAGTATCGGGGGCAGCGTGAACACTGAAGCTTTCTTT.